These 28 T cell receptor beta chains originate from one sample sequenced in a study of blood T cell repertoires in COVID-19. The method was immunoSEQ multiplex PCR; TCRdb's version includes in-frame clones alone and lacks a portion of them. The sample has 200,000 to 250,000 clones; more than 80% are singletons. Sequenced material: PBMCs or T cells enriched from blood (not recorded which). The receptors come from a man aged 50 to 59 who had been exposed to COVID-19.

The chain joins TRBV5-1 to TRBJ1-2; D gene ambiguous. CDR3 length equals 17 residues. Germline CDR1 reads SGHRS; CDR2 reads YFSETQ. The germline V and J ends were trimmed by 4 bases and 2 bases, with 21 bases remaining between them. CDR3 residues: CASSPSLGLQSNYGYTF. The CDR3 nucleotides are TGCGCCAGCAGCCCAAGCCTCGGACTGCAGTCGAACTATGGCTACACCTTC.

V and J are TRBV11-1 and TRBJ1-2; 7 nucleotides align to TRBD1. V dropped 5 bases and J dropped 8; count of bases not matched to a gene: 11. Germline CDR1 SGHAT, CDR2 FQDESV (reference sequence). The CDR3 totals 14 residues. The DNA for the CDR3 is TGTGCCAGCAGCCCCGAGGACAGGCCAGGGGGCTACACCTTC. This gives the protein CASSPEDRPGGYTF. The whole variable domain, remainder taken from reference TRBV11-1 and TRBJ1-2, is EAEVAQSPRYKITEKSQAVAFWCDPISGHATLYWYRQILGQGPELLVQFQDESVVDDSQLPKDRFSAERLKGVDSTLKIQPAELGDSAMYLCASSPEDRPGGYTFGSGTRLTVV.

The gene calls are TRBV7-3 and TRBJ1-6; D remains unclear. The V and J ends lost 0 bases and 9 bases respectively, with 18 bases between them. The CDR3 loop spans 17 amino acids. CDR1 is SGHTA, CDR2 FQGTGA, per germline. The CDR3 reads CASSLTSPAISGSPLHF. DNA of the CDR3: TGTGCCAGCAGCTTAACGTCCCCCGCTATTTCTGGTTCACCCCTCCACTTT.

V and J are TRBV6-5 and TRBJ1-1; no firm D call. Germline CDR1 and CDR2: MNHEY and SVGAGI. There are 15 residues in the CDR3. Trimming took off 0 bases at V and 2 bases at J, with 10 bases between the two ends. CDR3: CASSYSPLSNTEAFF. For the CDR3, the DNA is TGTGCCAGCAGTTACTCACCGCTATCTAACACTGAAGCTTTCTTT.

V usage is TRBV14 and J usage is TRBJ2-1; the match to TRBD2 covers 7 bases. The CDR3 length is 14 residues. Germline CDR1 reads SGHDN; CDR2 reads FVKESK. V lost 0 bases to trimming and J lost 8 bases; unmatched junction nucleotides: 4. CDR3 sequence: CASSQEAGWYEQFF. The DNA for the CDR3 is TGTGCCAGCAGCCAAGAAGCGGGATGGTATGAGCAGTTCTTC.

This clone was detected once. V gene TRBV28 combines with J gene TRBJ1-5; possibly TRBD1 for D (6 bases). Germline lookup yields CDR1 MDHEN and CDR2 SYDVKM. V was clipped by 5 bases and J by 4 bases, with 15 bases between them. The CDR3 has 15 residues. Here the CDR3 DNA reads TGTGCCAGCAGTCCGAGGGGGGGAACGAATCAGCCCCAGCATTTT. This encodes CASSPRGGTNQPQHF.

The V and J genes are TRBV12-5 and TRBJ2-5, with no clear D. V lost 0 bases, J lost 1 base, and 9 bases lay in between. This CDR3 has 15 residues. CDR1 and CDR2 (germline): LGHNT, FRNRAP. The CDR3 DNA follows: TGTGCTAGTGGTTTGGTACGGTCACTCCAAGAGACCCAGTACTTC. Its translation: CASGLVRSLQETQYF.

The gene calls are TRBV5-6 and TRBJ1-6; TRBD1 aligns across 7 bases. Germline assignment: CDR1 SGHDT and CDR2 YYEEEE. The CDR3 has 16 amino acids. V was pared by 1 base and J by 7 bases, with 8 bases of the junction left unmatched. As DNA, the CDR3 is TGTGCCAGCAGCTTGAGACAGGGAATTGAGAATTCACCCCTCCACTTT. Translation gives CASSLRQGIENSPLHF.

This chain connects TRBV5-1 to TRBJ2-1; tentative D call: TRBD1 (6 bases). The V gene's germline CDR1 is SGHRS and CDR2 YFSETQ. The CDR3 runs to 14 residues. V was shortened by 1 base and J by 6 bases, with 11 bases between the two germline ends. The DNA for the CDR3 is TGCGCCAGCAGCTTGATGGTCAGGGGCAATGAGCAGTTCTTC. Its protein product is CASSLMVRGNEQFF.

The gene calls are TRBV7-9 and TRBJ2-7, with 9 bases fitting TRBD1. The CDR3 has 14 residues. Trimming cost V 10 bases and J 1 base; bases outside gene matches: 8. CDR1 SEHNR and CDR2 FQNEAQ come from the germline V gene (reference sequence). The CDR3, as DNA: TGTGCCATACAGGGGGCTAGTACTTCCTACGAGCAGTACTTC. It translates to CAIQGASTSYEQYF.

The V gene is TRBV11-2, the J gene TRBJ1-4; 7 nucleotides match TRBD1. The V segment lost 2 bases and the J segment 8 bases; nucleotides outside the gene matches: 14. Germline loops: CDR1 SGHAT, CDR2 FQNNGV. The CDR3 sequence is 17 residues long. This chain's CDR3 is CASSLYQGTAKWEKLFF. The CDR3, as DNA: TGTGCCAGCAGCTTATATCAAGGGACAGCCAAGTGGGAAAAACTGTTTTTT.

The chain employs TRBV5-6 and TRBJ1-2; 7 bases are shared with TRBD1. The CDR3 has 11 residues. Trimming cost V 3 bases and J 12 bases; bases outside gene matches: 5. Per germline, CDR1 SGHDT and CDR2 YYEEEE. The DNA for the CDR3 is TGTGCCAGCAGCTCCGGACAGGCCGACACCTTC. This translates into CASSSGQADTF.

V is TRBV18 and J is TRBJ1-3; D not certain. CDR3 length equals 15 residues. V gave up 2 bases and J gave up 2 bases, with 10 bases separating them. Germline loops: CDR1 KGHSH, CDR2 LQKENI. As DNA, the CDR3 is TGTGCCAGCTCACCATTTCCAGGCCCTGGAAACACCATATATTTT. Its translation: CASSPFPGPGNTIYF.

This chain connects TRBV2 to TRBJ2-5; unclear D gene. Per the germline V gene, CDR1 is SNHLY and CDR2 is FYNNEI. V lost 5 bases, J lost 0 bases, and 16 bases lay in between. The CDR3 has 16 amino acids. The CDR3 region has the DNA TGTGCCAGCAGTTACAACTCAGGATCGTACCAAGAGACCCAGTACTTC. Translating gives CASSYNSGSYQETQYF.

This clone was recorded only once. The gene calls are TRBV20-1 and TRBJ1-6, with a tentative D call TRBD1 (6 bases). V dropped 3 bases and J dropped 6 bases, with 12 bases sitting between them. This CDR3 has 14 residues. Germline CDR1 reads DFQATT; CDR2 reads SNEGSKA (reference sequence). CDR3 DNA: TGCAGTGCTAGTAAGGGACAACGTAATTCACCCCTCCACTTT. It encodes CSASKGQRNSPLHF.

This clone came up a few times. The J gene is TRBJ2-3, the V gene TRBV24-1, with TRBD2 identical over 7 bases. V was clipped by 7 bases and J by 4 bases; unmatched bases: 4. CDR3 length: 13 amino acids. CDR1 is KGHDR, CDR2 SFDVKD, per germline. As DNA, the CDR3 is TGTGCCACCAGCCGCCTAGCGGCAGATACGCAGTATTTT. Translated: CATSRLAADTQYF.

J is TRBJ2-5 and V is TRBV5-1; 9 positions agree with TRBD1. CDR1 is SGHRS, CDR2 YFSETQ, per germline. J lost 3 bases, V lost 9 bases, and 3 bases had no gene match. This CDR3 has 12 amino acids. The CDR3 reads CATRTGEETQYF. The CDR3, as DNA: TGCGCCACACGGACAGGGGAAGAGACCCAGTACTTC.

V and J are TRBV18 and TRBJ1-6, with D tentatively TRBD1 (5 bases). The CDR3 runs 15 residues. The V gene lost 4 bases and the J gene lost 9 bases, with 16 bases spanning the gap. Germline-derived CDR1 and CDR2 are KGHSH and LQKENI. CDR3 in DNA: TGTGCCAGCTCACGTGAGGCCCAGGGAGGTTCACCCCTCCACTTT. This sequence encodes CASSREAQGGSPLHF.

The chain is built from TRBV6-4 and TRBJ1-2, with TRBD1 matching 8 bases. The CDR3 extends over 14 amino acids. J gave up 6 bases and V 5 bases, and 8 bases lay outside the gene matches. Germline V gene data show CDR1 as MRHNA and CDR2 as SNTAGT. The CDR3 sequence is CASSPDRGSDGYTF. The CDR3 nucleotides read TGTGCCAGCAGTCCCGACAGGGGCAGTGATGGCTACACCTTC.

The chain employs TRBV15 and TRBJ2-1; a weak D match, TRBD2 (5 bases). The CDR3 has 15 amino acids. Germline CDR1 is LNHNV and CDR2 is YYDKDF (reference sequence). V lost 3 bases to trimming and J lost 6 bases, with 15 bases between them. CDR3 nucleotide sequence: TGTGCCACCAGCAGTTGGACTCCAACGGTCAATGAGCAGTTCTTC. Translating gives CATSSWTPTVNEQFF. The variable domain in full, completed from reference TRBV15 and TRBJ2-1, reads DAMVIQNPRYQVTQFGKPVTLSCSQTLNHNVMYWYQQKSSQAPKLLFHYYDKDFNNEADTPDNFQSRRPNTSFCFLDIRSPGLGDTAMYLCATSSWTPTVNEQFFGPGTRLTVL.

This clone was counted a few times. This sequence joins TRBV5-4 and TRBJ2-7; D is ambiguous. CDR1 is SGHNT, CDR2 YYREEE, per germline (reference sequence). The CDR3 sequence is 16 residues long. V was trimmed by 2 bases and J by 0 bases, leaving 15 bases between them. The CDR3 here is CASSFDRGWSSYEQYF. The CDR3 bases are TGTGCCAGCAGCTTTGACCGCGGATGGAGCTCCTACGAGCAGTACTTC.

The CDR3 loop reads CASSMRLRGLTGELFF. CDR3 DNA sequence: TGTGCCAGCAGCATGCGTCTCAGGGGGCTTACCGGGGAGCTGTTTTTT. The chain carries TRBV5-6 and TRBJ2-2, with TRBD1 identical over 8 bases. J gave up 5 bases and V 4 bases, and 10 bases lay outside the gene matches. The CDR3 is 16 amino acids. Germline-derived CDR1 and CDR2 are SGHDT and YYEEEE.

The gene calls are TRBV28 and TRBJ2-2, with a weak D call TRBD2 (5 bases). The V end was cut by 5 bases, the J end by 4 bases, with 17 bases between. Germline CDR1 reads MDHEN; CDR2 reads SYDVKM. The CDR3 contains 16 residues. In nucleotides, the CDR3 is TGTGCCAGCAGTCCGAACATTAAGCGGTCCACCGGGGAGCTGTTTTTT. It encodes CASSPNIKRSTGELFF. The entire variable domain, with the rest obtained from reference TRBV28 and TRBJ2-2, is as follows: DVKVTQSSRYLVKRTGEKVFLECVQDMDHENMFWYRQDPGLGLRLIYFSYDVKMKEKGDIPEGYSVSREKKERFSLILESASTNQTSMYLCASSPNIKRSTGELFFGEGSRLTVL.

The chain has TRBV28 and TRBJ2-5; possible D gene TRBD2, 6 bases. The CDR3 consists of 14 residues. Looked up from germline, CDR1 is MDHEN and CDR2 is SYDVKM. Trimming cost V 2 bases and J 5 bases, with 12 bases left between them. The CDR3 coding sequence is TGTGCCAGCAGTTTAGTCCCCGGGGGTGAGACCCAGTACTTC. It is translated as CASSLVPGGETQYF.

The rearrangement uses TRBV2 and TRBJ2-5; possible D gene TRBD2, 6 bases. The V end lost 9 bases, the J end lost 1 base, and 12 bases lay between the germline ends. This CDR3 region has 13 residues. Germline CDR1 and CDR2: SNHLY and FYNNEI. The CDR3 DNA reads TGTGCCAGAAGTAAGGGACTCCAAGAGACCCAGTACTTC. Protein product: CARSKGLQETQYF.

V usage is TRBV5-1 and J usage is TRBJ2-3; D is perhaps TRBD2 (7 bases). Germline CDR1 reads SGHRS; CDR2 reads YFSETQ. Trimming cost V 4 bases and J 2 bases, with 20 bases left between them. This CDR3 comprises 17 residues. The DNA for the CDR3 is TGCGCCAGCAGCCTTCTGGTGGGGGGGCATGACACAGATACGCAGTATTTT. Translation gives CASSLLVGGHDTDTQYF.

The V call is TRBV12-3 or TRBV12-4, the J call TRBJ2-7, with a possible D match to TRBD2 (6 bases). The V end was cut by 5 bases, the J end by 6 bases, with 11 bases between. The CDR3 runs to 12 residues. CDR3 in DNA: TGTGCCAGCAGTCGGGACTCTGCCGAGCAGTACGTC. Its translation: CASSRDSAEQYV.

V and J are TRBV6-5 and TRBJ2-7; no clear D. CDR3 length: 15 residues. V dropped 2 bases and J dropped 0 bases, with 11 bases sitting between them. Germline V gene data show CDR1 as MNHEY and CDR2 as SVGAGI. The CDR3 loop is CASSYAGPASYEQYV. The DNA for the CDR3 is TGTGCCAGCAGTTACGCAGGCCCGGCCTCCTACGAGCAGTACGTC.